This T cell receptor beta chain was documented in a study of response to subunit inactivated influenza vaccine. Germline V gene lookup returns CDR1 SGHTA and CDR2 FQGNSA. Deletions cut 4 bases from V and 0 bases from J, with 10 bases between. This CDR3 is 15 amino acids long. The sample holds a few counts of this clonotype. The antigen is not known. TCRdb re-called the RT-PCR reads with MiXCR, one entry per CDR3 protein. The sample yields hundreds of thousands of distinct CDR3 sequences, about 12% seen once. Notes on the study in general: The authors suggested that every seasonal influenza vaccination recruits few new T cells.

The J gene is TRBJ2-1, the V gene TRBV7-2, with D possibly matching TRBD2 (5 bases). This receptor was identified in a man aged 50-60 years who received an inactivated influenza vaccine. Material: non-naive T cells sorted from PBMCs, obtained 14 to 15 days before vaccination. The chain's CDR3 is CASSSGISSYNEQFF. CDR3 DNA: TGTGCCAGCAGCTCGGGAATTAGCTCCTACAATGAGCAGTTCTTC.